The next 4 T cell receptor beta chains were all read from a single sample in a study of control samples from healthy donors and cancer patients. Measured with immunoSEQ multiplex PCR; TCRdb has only the in-frame clones, and not every one. Among some 130,000 clones listed, about 92% were seen once. Sample: blood. These receptors originate from a woman aged 50 to 65 in good health.

The rearrangement links TRBV14 to TRBJ1-2, with D possibly TRBD1 on 5 matching bases. The V gene's germline CDR1 is SGHDN and CDR2 FVKESK. The CDR3 is 15 residues long. The V end lost 0 bases, the J end lost 1 base, and 9 bases lay between the germline ends. DNA for the CDR3: TGTGCCAGCAGCCAAGATCGACAGCGTAACTATGGCTACACCTTC. This codes for CASSQDRQRNYGYTF.

The chain is built from TRBV19 and TRBJ1-2; TRBD1 aligns across 8 bases. Germline V gene sequence: CDR1 LNHDA, CDR2 SQIVND (reference sequence). V lost 7 bases and J lost 5; bases outside the gene matches: 6. The CDR3 extends over 13 amino acids. The CDR3 DNA reads as TGTGCCAGTACCCCGGACAGGGCTTATGGCTACACCTTC. Its protein product is CASTPDRAYGYTF.

The gene calls are TRBV28 and TRBJ1-2; a possible D gene is TRBD1 (5 bases). Germline CDR1 and CDR2: MDHEN and SYDVKM. CDR3 size: 13 residues. Trimming pared 8 bases from V and 4 bases from J, leaving 14 bases between. The DNA for the CDR3 is TGTGCCAGCCTCGGCGACAGAGGCTATGGCTACACCTTC. Translation: CASLGDRGYGYTF.

The chain employs TRBV5-8 and TRBJ1-3; D gene uncertain. Between the trimmed V and J ends, which lost 0 bases and 0 bases, there was a span of 10 bases. The CDR3 totals 16 residues. The germline V gene has CDR1 SGHTS and CDR2 YDEGEE. DNA of the CDR3: TGTGCCAGCAGCTTGGTTGGGCGGATCTCTGGAAACACCATATATTTT. Protein sequence: CASSLVGRISGNTIYF.